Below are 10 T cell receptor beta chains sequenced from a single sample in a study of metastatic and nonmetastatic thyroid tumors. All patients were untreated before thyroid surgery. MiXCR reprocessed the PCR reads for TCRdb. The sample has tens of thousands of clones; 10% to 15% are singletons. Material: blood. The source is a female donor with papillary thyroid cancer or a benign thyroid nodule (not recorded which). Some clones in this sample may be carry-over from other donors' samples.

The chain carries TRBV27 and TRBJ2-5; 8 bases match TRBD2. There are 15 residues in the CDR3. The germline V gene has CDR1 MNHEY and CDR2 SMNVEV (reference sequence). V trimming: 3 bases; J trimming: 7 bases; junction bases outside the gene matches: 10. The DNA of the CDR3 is TGTGCCAGCAGTTTCAAGCGGGGGACCTCAGGGACCCAGTACTTC. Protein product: CASSFKRGTSGTQYF.

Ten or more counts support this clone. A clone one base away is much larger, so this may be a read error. This CDR3 reads CASSGGRARTDTQYF. CDR3 bases: TGTGCCAGCAGTGGAGGGCGGGCCAGAACAGATACGCAGTATTTT. This chain connects TRBV28 to TRBJ2-3; the D gene is possibly TRBD2 (6 bases). Germline CDR1 is MDHEN and CDR2 is SYDVKM. The CDR3 has 15 residues. The ends were cut back, 5 bases at V and 3 bases at J, with 15 bases in the middle.

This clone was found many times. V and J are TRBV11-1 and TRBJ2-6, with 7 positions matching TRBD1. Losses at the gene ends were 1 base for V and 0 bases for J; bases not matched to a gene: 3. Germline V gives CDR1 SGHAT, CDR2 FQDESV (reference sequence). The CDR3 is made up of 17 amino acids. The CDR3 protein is CASSLGTGVSGANVLTF. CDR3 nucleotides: TGTGCCAGCAGCTTAGGGACAGGTGTCTCTGGGGCCAACGTCCTGACTTTC.

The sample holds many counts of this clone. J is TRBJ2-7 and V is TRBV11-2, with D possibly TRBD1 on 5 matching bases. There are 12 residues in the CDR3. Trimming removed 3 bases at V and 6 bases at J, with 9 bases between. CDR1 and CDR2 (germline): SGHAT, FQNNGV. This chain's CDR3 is CASSLGPGEQYF. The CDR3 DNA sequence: TGTGCCAGCAGCTTGGGGCCAGGCGAGCAGTACTTC.

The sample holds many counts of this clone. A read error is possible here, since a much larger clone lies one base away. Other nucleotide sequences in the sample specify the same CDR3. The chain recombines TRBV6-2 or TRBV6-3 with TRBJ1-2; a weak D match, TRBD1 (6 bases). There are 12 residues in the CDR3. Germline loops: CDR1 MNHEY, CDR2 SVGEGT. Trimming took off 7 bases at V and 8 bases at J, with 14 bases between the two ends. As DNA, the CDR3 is TGTGCCAGCACAGACAGGAGAAACGGCTACACCTTC. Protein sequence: CASTDRRNGYTF.

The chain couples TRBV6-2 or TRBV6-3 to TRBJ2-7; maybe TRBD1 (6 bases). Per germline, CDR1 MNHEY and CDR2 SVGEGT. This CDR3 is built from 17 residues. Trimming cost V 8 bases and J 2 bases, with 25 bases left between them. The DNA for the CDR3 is TGTGCCAGCGACGTCAGGGGACCCGCGGTCGTCCCCTACGAGCAGTACTTC. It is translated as CASDVRGPAVVPYEQYF.

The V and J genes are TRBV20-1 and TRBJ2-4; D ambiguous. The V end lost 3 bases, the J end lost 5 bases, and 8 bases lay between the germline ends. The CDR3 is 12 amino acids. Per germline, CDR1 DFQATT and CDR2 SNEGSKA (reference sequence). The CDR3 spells CSASRGENIQYF. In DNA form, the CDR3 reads TGCAGTGCTAGTCGTGGAGAAAACATTCAGTACTTC.

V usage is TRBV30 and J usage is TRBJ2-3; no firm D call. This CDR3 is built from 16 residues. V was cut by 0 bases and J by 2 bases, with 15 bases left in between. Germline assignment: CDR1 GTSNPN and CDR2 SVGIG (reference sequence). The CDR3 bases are TGTGCCTGGAGTGTAGACGCGGTACCTTACACAGATACGCAGTATTTT. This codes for CAWSVDAVPYTDTQYF.

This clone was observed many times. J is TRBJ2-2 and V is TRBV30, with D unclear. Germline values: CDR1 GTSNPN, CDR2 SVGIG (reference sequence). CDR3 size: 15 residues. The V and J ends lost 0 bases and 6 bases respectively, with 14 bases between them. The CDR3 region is CAWSVRERSSGELFF. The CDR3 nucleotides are TGTGCCTGGAGTGTACGAGAAAGGTCCTCCGGGGAGCTGTTTTTT.

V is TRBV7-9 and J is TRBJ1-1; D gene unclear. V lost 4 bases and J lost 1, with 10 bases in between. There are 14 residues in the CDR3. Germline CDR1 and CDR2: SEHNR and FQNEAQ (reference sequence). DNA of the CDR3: TGTGCCAGCAGCTACTTACAAGGGAACACTGAAGCTTTCTTT. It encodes CASSYLQGNTEAFF.